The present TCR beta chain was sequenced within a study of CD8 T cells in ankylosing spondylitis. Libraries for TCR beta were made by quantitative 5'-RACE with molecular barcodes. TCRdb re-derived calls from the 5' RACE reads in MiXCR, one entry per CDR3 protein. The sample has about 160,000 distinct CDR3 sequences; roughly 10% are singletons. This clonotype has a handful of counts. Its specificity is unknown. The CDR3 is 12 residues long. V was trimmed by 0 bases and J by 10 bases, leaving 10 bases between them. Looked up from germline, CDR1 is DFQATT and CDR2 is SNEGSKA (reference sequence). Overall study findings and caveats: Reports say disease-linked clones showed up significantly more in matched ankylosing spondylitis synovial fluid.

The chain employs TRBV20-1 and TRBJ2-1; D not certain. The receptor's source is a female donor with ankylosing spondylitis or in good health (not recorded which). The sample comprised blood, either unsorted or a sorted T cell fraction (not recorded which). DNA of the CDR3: TGCAGTGCTAGAGATGTGTTACAAGAGCAGTTCTTC. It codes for CSARDVLQEQFF.